These 20 T cell receptor beta chains came from one sample sequenced in a study of T-cell reconstitution after alpha-beta-depleted transplantation in children (dated by TCRdb to 2016 to 2017). What the treatment or condition label conveys for this sample: allogeneic hematopoietic cell transplantation with graft depleted of TCRalphabeta T cells and CD19 B cells. Libraries were made using PCR. Instrument on record: Illumina HiSeq 2500. To normalize quantification of the TCRbeta repertoire, the TCR libraries were built with molecular barcoding that relied on unique molecular identifiers. TCRdb passed the public sequencing reads through fastp at Q25 and MiXCR, retaining productive beta sequences. Each CDR3 protein appears once, grouped with its most common genes and DNA. The sample table shows about 540,000 distinct CDR3 sequences, and 25% to 30% are seen once. The biggest ten clones account for about a third of the sample.

Source: PBMCs, taken before TCRalphabeta/CD19-depleted stem cell transplant. These receptors all stem from a boy under two years old with Wiskott-Aldrich syndrome, due to receive a stem cell transplant.

The chain is built from TRBV7-9 and TRBJ1-1; 8 bases line up with TRBD1. The CDR3 loop spans 17 amino acids. The V gene end was trimmed by 4 bases and the J gene end by 1 base; junction bases not matched to a gene: 11. The germline V gene has CDR1 SEHNR and CDR2 FQNEAQ (reference sequence). The CDR3 reads CASSSKGAGGRNTEAFF. The CDR3 DNA reads TGTGCCAGCAGCTCCAAAGGAGCAGGGGGCAGGAACACTGAAGCTTTCTTT.

The CDR3 DNA is TGTGCCAGCAGTGCCACGGGTCAGGGCGTTCAAGCTTTCTTT. This sequence encodes CASSATGQGVQAFF. V gene TRBV28 combines with J gene TRBJ1-1; D is possibly TRBD1 (5 bases). This CDR3 comprises 14 residues. V shed 5 bases and J shed 9 bases, with 19 bases lying between them. Germline CDR1 and CDR2: MDHEN and SYDVKM.

The genes are TRBV27 and TRBJ2-1; D might be TRBD1 (5 bases). The CDR3 has 15 residues. CDR1 MNHEY and CDR2 SMNVEV come from the germline V gene (reference sequence). The V end was cut by 2 bases, the J end by 2 bases, with 10 bases between. The CDR3, as DNA: TGTGCCAGCAGTTTAGGCAGGGAAACCTACAATGAGCAGTTCTTC. Amino acid sequence: CASSLGRETYNEQFF.

This chain uses TRBV10-3 with TRBJ2-5, with D uncertain. Germline V CDR1 and CDR2: ENHRY, SYGVKD. Trimming pared 0 bases from V and 0 bases from J, leaving 11 bases between. This CDR3 region has 16 residues. The DNA of the CDR3 is TGTGCCATCAGTGAGTCCGTCCTCCGGGACCAAGAGACCCAGTACTTC. Amino acid sequence: CAISESVLRDQETQYF.

In this sample, this clonotype turned up many times. CDR3: CASRPGRGFDEQFF. The DNA for the CDR3 is TGTGCCAGTAGACCGGGACGGGGCTTCGATGAGCAGTTCTTC. V is TRBV19 and J is TRBJ2-1; the D call may be TRBD1 or TRBD2 (5 bases each). The CDR3 sequence is 14 residues long. Trimming took 6 bases from V and 8 from J, leaving 17 bases between them. Germline V gene data show CDR1 as LNHDA and CDR2 as SQIVND (reference sequence).

This clonotype has only a few counts. The V gene is TRBV7-3, the J gene TRBJ1-1; possibly TRBD1 for D (5 bases). The CDR3 loop spans 14 amino acids. The germline CDR1 and CDR2 sequences are SGHTA and FQGTGA. The V end lost 5 bases, the J end lost 1 base, and 11 bases lay between the germline ends. The DNA for the CDR3 is TGTGCCAGCAGCCCATCCAGGGAGAACACTGAAGCTTTCTTT. Translation gives CASSPSRENTEAFF.

The chain employs TRBV7-9 and TRBJ1-1; possibly TRBD1 for D (5 bases). V lost 11 bases and J 1 base, leaving 14 bases between the germline ends. The CDR3 is 13 amino acids. Germline V gene sequence: CDR1 SEHNR, CDR2 FQNEAQ (reference sequence). The CDR3: CALEVRANTEAFF. The CDR3 region has the DNA TGTGCCTTAGAGGTCAGGGCGAACACTGAAGCTTTCTTT. Together with reference TRBV7-9 and TRBJ1-1, the CDR3 gives the full variable domain: DTGVSQNPRHKITKRGQNVTFRCDPISEHNRLYWYRQTLGQGPEFLTYFQNEAQLEKSRLLSDRFSAERPKGSFSTLEIQRTEQGDSAMYLCALEVRANTEAFFGQGTRLTVV.

The V gene is TRBV20-1, the J gene TRBJ2-5, with 7 bases identical to TRBD2. The germline V gene has CDR1 DFQATT and CDR2 SNEGSKA (reference sequence). The CDR3 is made up of 13 amino acids. The junction had 4 bases not matched to a gene; V was cut back by 1 base and J by 5 bases. Here the CDR3 DNA reads TGCAGTGCTAGAGGCCAGGGAGGGGAGACCCAGTACTTC. Translating it yields CSARGQGGETQYF.

This clonotype was observed a handful of times. The chain employs TRBV12-3 or TRBV12-4 and TRBJ1-3, with D perhaps TRBD1 (6 bases). The CDR3 sequence is 15 residues long. Trimming left V 4 bases short and J 0 bases short, with 10 bases between. The CDR3 protein is CASSYRATSGNTIYF. The DNA of the CDR3 is TGTGCCAGCAGTTACAGGGCTACCTCTGGAAACACCATATATTTT.

In this sample, this clonotype turned up a few times. The V gene is TRBV29-1, the J gene TRBJ2-5, with 7 bases that match TRBD2. Trimming cost V 1 base and J 7 bases; bases outside gene matches: 9. Germline V lookup: CDR1 SQVTM, CDR2 ANQGSEA. The CDR3 runs to 14 residues. CDR3 loop: CSVEVRGRVVTQYF. Here the CDR3 DNA reads TGCAGCGTTGAAGTACGGGGGAGGGTTGTGACCCAGTACTTC.

The table lists this clonotype with a few counts. The chain recombines TRBV19 with TRBJ2-7; D is possibly TRBD1 (7 bases). The V gene's germline CDR1 is LNHDA and CDR2 SQIVND (reference sequence). Trimming left V 4 bases short and J 6 bases short, with 16 bases between. The CDR3 runs 14 residues. CDR3 amino acids: CASSNAGGRLEQYF. CDR3 sequence (DNA): TGTGCCAGTAGTAATGCAGGGGGGAGGCTCGAGCAGTACTTC.

V usage is TRBV29-1 and J usage is TRBJ2-5, with D possibly TRBD1 on 5 matching bases. The CDR3 is made up of 12 amino acids. V gave up 6 bases and J gave up 5 bases, with 13 bases separating them. The germline gives CDR1 SQVTM, CDR2 ANQGSEA. The CDR3 is CSVVRVGETQYF. The CDR3 region has the DNA TGCAGCGTCGTCAGGGTCGGGGAGACCCAGTACTTC.

Ten or more counts support this clonotype. The V call is TRBV5-5, the J call TRBJ2-5; 10 bases agree with TRBD1. V dropped 4 bases and J dropped 5; count of bases not matched to a gene: 8. Germline V lookup: CDR1 SGHKS, CDR2 YYEKEE (reference sequence). The CDR3 covers 15 residues. The CDR3 protein is CASSRTDRGLETQYF. CDR3 DNA sequence: TGTGCCAGCAGCCGAACCGACAGGGGGCTCGAGACCCAGTACTTC.

The chain has TRBV20-1 and TRBJ2-1, with TRBD2 matching 11 bases. Looked up from germline, CDR1 is DFQATT and CDR2 is SNEGSKA (reference sequence). The CDR3 extends over 13 amino acids. Trimming at V came to 6 bases and at J to 9 bases, leaving 7 bases not matched to a gene. The CDR3: CSAGLAGASEQFF. CDR3 coding DNA: TGCAGTGCCGGACTAGCGGGTGCTAGTGAGCAGTTCTTC.

This clonotype came up once. The gene calls are TRBV4-2 and TRBJ2-7; D gene unclear. V shed 0 bases and J shed 3 bases, with 12 bases lying between them. CDR3 length: 15 amino acids. CDR1 is LGHNA, CDR2 YNFKEQ, per germline. The CDR3 region has the DNA TGTGCCAGCAGCCAAGATGATACGGGCAACTACGAGCAGTACTTC. Protein: CASSQDDTGNYEQYF.

This chain links TRBV5-1 with TRBJ2-2; 10 bases map to TRBD2. From germline, CDR1 is SGHRS and CDR2 YFSETQ. After removal of 4 bases from V and 4 bases from J, the junction contained 10 bases not matched to a gene. The CDR3 length is 17 residues. CDR3 nucleotides: TGCGCCAGCAGCCCATCACTAGCGGGACGGGTCACCGGGGAGCTGTTTTTT. Amino acids: CASSPSLAGRVTGELFF.

This clonotype was counted between two and nine times. This rearrangement joins TRBV11-2 to TRBJ2-2; 10 bases align to TRBD1. The ends lost 5 bases at V and 6 bases at J; junction bases unmatched: 3. In germline, CDR1 is SGHAT, CDR2 FQNNGV. The CDR3 extends over 14 amino acids. The CDR3 DNA is TGTGCCAGCAGCCAGGGACAGGGGTCCGGGGAGCTGTTTTTT. Amino acid sequence: CASSQGQGSGELFF.

This chain connects TRBV20-1 to TRBJ2-1, with D hard to call. Germline loops: CDR1 DFQATT, CDR2 SNEGSKA (reference sequence). V lost 5 bases, J lost 7 bases, and 18 bases lay in between. The CDR3 runs to 14 residues. CDR3 sequence (DNA): TGCAGTGCTGAAACCAACAGTCTTCGTAATGAGCAGTTCTTC. It is translated as CSAETNSLRNEQFF.

This clonotype was counted ten times or more. The chain is built from TRBV7-9 and TRBJ1-1, with D perhaps TRBD1 (5 bases). Trimming stripped 1 base from V and 4 bases from J, with 13 bases between. Germline loops: CDR1 SEHNR, CDR2 FQNEAQ (reference sequence). The CDR3 has 15 amino acids. CDR3 region: CASSLGRGGGTEAFF. The CDR3 DNA reads as TGTGCCAGCAGCTTAGGCCGGGGCGGAGGCACTGAAGCTTTCTTT.

The chain joins TRBV12-3 or TRBV12-4 to TRBJ2-2; D may correspond to TRBD1 or TRBD2 (5 bases each). V was trimmed by 6 bases and J by 9 bases, leaving 23 bases between them. The CDR3 consists of 16 residues. The CDR3 is CASRIRDGAHFRELFF. In DNA, the CDR3 is TGTGCCAGCAGAATCCGGGACGGAGCCCACTTTCGGGAGCTGTTTTTT.